The 18 T cell receptor beta chains presented below share a single source sample, sequenced in a study of T cell responses to AZD1222 COVID-19 vaccine (dated by TCRdb to about 2021). Libraries were made using the immunoSEQ multiplex PCR assay. The source is immuneACCESS, and TCRdb retained only in-frame sequences with V and J called. Part of the clones is not carried over; for the studies checked, unresolved V genes explain less than half of this, and the remainder is unexplained. The sample records more than 110,000 clones, about 87% of which are singletons. Of the sample, about 5.9% is held by the ten largest clones. The time point label for this specimen denotes: baseline before first vaccination. The input for sequencing was peripheral blood, taken on day 0 of AZD1222 vaccination. These receptors were obtained from an adult in good health.

The V call is TRBV4-1, the J call TRBJ1-1; D ambiguous. The germline V and J ends were trimmed by 4 bases and 1 base, with 16 bases remaining between them. The V gene's germline CDR1 is MGHRA and CDR2 YSYEKL. The CDR3 has 16 residues. The CDR3, as DNA: TGCGCCAGCAGCCTCGGAGGCGGGAAAGCGAACACTGAAGCTTTCTTT. Translating it yields CASSLGGGKANTEAFF.

The rearrangement links TRBV3-1 (or the pseudogene TRBV3-2) to TRBJ1-1; D gene unclear. The V end was cut by 5 bases, the J end by 1 base, with 14 bases between. The CDR3 covers 15 residues. From germline, CDR1 is LGHDT and CDR2 YNNKEL (reference sequence). Written as DNA, the CDR3 is TGTGCCAGCAGCGAAAATAGATGGGAGAACACTGAAGCTTTCTTT. It is translated as CASSENRWENTEAFF.

On this clone itself: Other DNA sequences within the sample encode an identical CDR3. This chain links TRBV5-1 with TRBJ1-3, with D unclear. The V gene lost 0 bases and the J gene lost 0 bases, with 7 bases spanning the gap. Germline values: CDR1 SGHRS, CDR2 YFSETQ. This CDR3 has 15 amino acids. The CDR3 sequence: CASSLAGSSGNTIYF. The CDR3 nucleotides read TGCGCCAGCAGCTTGGCTGGGAGCTCTGGAAACACCATATATTTT.

The chain is built from TRBV7-9 and TRBJ2-7; a weak D match, TRBD1 (5 bases). V was shortened by 2 bases and J by 4 bases, with 12 bases between the two germline ends. CDR1 is SEHNR and CDR2 is FQNEAQ in the germline V gene (reference sequence). The CDR3 spans 14 residues. The CDR3 region is CASSLRGVRYEQYF. The CDR3 DNA reads as TGTGCCAGCAGCTTAAGGGGCGTCCGTTACGAGCAGTACTTC.

The chain couples TRBV29-1 to TRBJ2-2; D unresolved. V lost 6 bases and J lost 1, with 3 bases in between. This CDR3 region has 11 residues. Germline V gives CDR1 SQVTM, CDR2 ANQGSEA. In DNA, the CDR3 is TGCAGCGTCTTGAACACCGGGGAGCTGTTTTTT. Translation gives CSVLNTGELFF.

The genes are TRBV9 and TRBJ2-2, with D possibly called TRBD1 or TRBD2 (6 bases each). The CDR3 has 16 residues. Germline CDR1 SGDLS, CDR2 YYNGEE. Between the trimmed V and J ends, which lost 3 bases and 4 bases, there was a span of 16 bases. The DNA of the CDR3 is TGTGCCAGCAGCGGGAGGGGGGCATTCGGCACCGGGGAGCTGTTTTTT. Encoded protein: CASSGRGAFGTGELFF.

The chain is built from TRBV6-5 and TRBJ1-5; TRBD1 agrees at 7 bases. With 0 bases clipped from V and 5 bases from J, the junction kept 4 bases outside the gene matches. Germline-derived CDR1 and CDR2 are MNHEY and SVGAGI. The CDR3 contains 15 residues. CDR3: CASSYSTGVYQPQHF. The CDR3 nucleotides are TGTGCCAGCAGTTACTCAACAGGGGTCTATCAGCCCCAGCATTTT.

V gene TRBV3-1 (or the pseudogene TRBV3-2) combines with J gene TRBJ1-4; D is unresolved. Germline V gene lookup returns CDR1 LGHDT and CDR2 YNNKEL (reference sequence). V was shortened by 8 bases and J by 2 bases, with 12 bases between the two germline ends. The CDR3 length is 14 residues. The CDR3 is CASELGWTNEKLFF. CDR3 coding DNA: TGTGCCAGCGAGTTGGGGTGGACTAATGAAAAACTGTTTTTT.

The V call is TRBV7-2, the J call TRBJ1-2; D is unclear. The germline CDR1 and CDR2 sequences are SGHTA and FQGNSA. Trimming pared 1 base from V and 4 bases from J, leaving 16 bases between. This CDR3 has 16 amino acids. Here the CDR3 reads CASSLGPQASGYGYTF. The CDR3 DNA is TGTGCCAGCAGCTTAGGTCCCCAGGCGTCGGGCTATGGCTACACCTTC. Looking up the rest from reference TRBV7-2 and TRBJ1-2 gives the full variable domain: GAGVSQSPSNKVTEKGKDVELRCDPISGHTALYWYRQSLGQGLEFLIYFQGNSAPDKSGLPSDRFSAERTGGSVSTLTIQRTQQEDSAVYLCASSLGPQASGYGYTFGSGTRLTVV.

The chain joins TRBV2 to TRBJ2-1, with unresolved D. The V end lost 8 bases, the J end lost 10 bases, and 12 bases lay between the germline ends. Germline V gene sequence: CDR1 SNHLY, CDR2 FYNNEI. CDR3 length: 11 amino acids. CDR3 coding DNA: TGTGCCAGCCCCTTGGGTGGCGAGCAGTTCTTC. It encodes CASPLGGEQFF. Full variable domain (outside the CDR3, taken from reference TRBV2 and TRBJ2-1): EPEVTQTPSHQVTQMGQEVILRCVPISNHLYFYWYRQILGQKVEFLVSFYNNEISEKSEIFDDQFSVERPDGSNFTLKIRSTKLEDSAMYFCASPLGGEQFFGPGTRLTVL.

This chain links TRBV12-3 or TRBV12-4 with TRBJ2-3; maybe TRBD1 (5 bases). V dropped 2 bases and J dropped 4 bases, with 7 bases sitting between them. The CDR3 loop spans 13 amino acids. The CDR3 nucleotides are TGTGCCAGCAGTTTAACAGGCCCAGATACGCAGTATTTT. This codes for CASSLTGPDTQYF.

V and J are TRBV7-3 and TRBJ1-2; D not certain. This CDR3 is built from 13 residues. CDR1 SGHTA and CDR2 FQGTGA come from the germline V gene. V was clipped by 5 bases and J by 0 bases, with 7 bases between them. The CDR3 DNA reads TGTGCCAGCAGCCCTGACTCTAACTATGGCTACACCTTC. This codes for CASSPDSNYGYTF.

This chain connects TRBV2 to TRBJ2-7; 9 nucleotides agree with TRBD1. The germline CDR1 and CDR2 sequences are SNHLY and FYNNEI. Trimming at V came to 4 bases and at J to 6 bases, leaving 4 bases not matched to a gene. CDR3 size: 13 residues. The CDR3 DNA follows: TGTGCCAGCAGTGCGGGACAGGGCAGCGAGCAGTACTTC. Amino acids: CASSAGQGSEQYF.

The rearrangement links TRBV27 to TRBJ1-1, with D tentatively TRBD1 (5 bases). V was cut by 8 bases and J by 6 bases, with 22 bases left in between. Per germline, CDR1 MNHEY and CDR2 SMNVEV (reference sequence). CDR3 length: 15 residues. The DNA of the CDR3 is TGTGCCAGCCGCCCCTTGGACGGCCGAGGGGCTGAAGCTTTCTTT. Its translation: CASRPLDGRGAEAFF.

The chain links TRBV4-3 to TRBJ2-7, with D maybe TRBD1 (6 bases). The CDR3 sequence is 14 residues long. Trimming removed 1 base at V and 3 bases at J, with 10 bases between. CDR1 is LGHNA and CDR2 is YSLEER in the germline V gene. CDR3 loop: CASSQGRGIYEQYF. CDR3 DNA sequence: TGCGCCAGCAGCCAAGGCAGGGGAATCTACGAGCAGTACTTC.

The chain links TRBV30 to TRBJ2-7; TRBD2 matches at 13 bases. Looked up from germline, CDR1 is GTSNPN and CDR2 is SVGIG (reference sequence). The trim removed 3 bases at V and 3 bases at J, leaving 5 bases unmatched. There are 15 residues in the CDR3. The CDR3: CAWSGLAGVDYEQYF. The CDR3 nucleotides are TGTGCCTGGAGCGGACTAGCGGGAGTCGACTACGAGCAGTACTTC.

This chain joins TRBV27 and TRBJ1-4, with D perhaps TRBD1 (5 bases). This CDR3 contains 14 residues. CDR1 is MNHEY, CDR2 SMNVEV, per germline (reference sequence). Trimming cost V 6 bases and J 8 bases, with 16 bases left between them. DNA for the CDR3: TGTGCCAGCAGCATAGGGGTCTCTCTAGAAAAACTGTTTTTT. This codes for CASSIGVSLEKLFF.

The chain carries TRBV5-5 and TRBJ1-4, with D tentatively TRBD1 (5 bases). The CDR3 loop spans 13 amino acids. The ends were cut back, 2 bases at V and 6 bases at J, with 8 bases in the middle. Per the germline V gene, CDR1 is SGHKS and CDR2 is YYEKEE (reference sequence). CDR3 loop: CASSFREDEKLFF. CDR3 in DNA: TGTGCCAGCAGCTTCAGGGAGGATGAAAAACTGTTTTTT.